This T cell receptor (beta chain) stems from a study of OX40 agonist ivuxolimab in advanced cancers. Overall study context: The treatment was a fully human IgG2 OX40 agonist, ivuxolimab. Dose-escalation patients had hepatocellular carcinoma, melanoma, renal cell or head and neck cancer.

Assay used: immunoSEQ multiplex PCR; TCRdb lists only in-frame clones, some missing. The sample shows about 87,000 clones, 87% of them seen only once. This clone was seen a single time. Germline-derived CDR1 and CDR2 are LGHNA and YSLEER. This CDR3 contains 17 residues. Losses at the gene ends were 0 bases for V and 5 bases for J; bases not matched to a gene: 7. V gene TRBV4-3 combines with J gene TRBJ2-2, with TRBD2 matching 9 bases. The source is an adult with an advanced solid tumor such as melanoma, head and neck, liver or kidney cancer. The specimen comprised CD4+ or CD8+ T cells sorted from blood, sampled in a trial of the OX40 agonist ivuxolimab. CDR3 sequence: CASSQEPGGRGTGELFF. CDR3 nucleotide sequence: TGCGCCAGCAGCCAAGAACCGGGCGGGAGGGGAACCGGGGAGCTGTTTTTT.